A selection of T cell receptor beta chains follows, all from one sample in a study of cytomegalovirus exposure and HLA in healthy donors. Some clones are missing from TCRdb's copy, which holds only in-frame ones; the method was immunoSEQ multiplex PCR. The sample contains 87,000 or so clones, about 76% of which appear only once. Material: PBMCs. The receptors were sampled from a woman aged 40-49 years in good health and CMV-seronegative. Each CDR3 is given with its conserved first and last residue. D genes are given only for firm matches. The size field is filled for only some rows; it gives once, few, many or a size class.

j_gene: TRBJ1-6
abundance: -
v_gene: TRBV19
d_gene: -
CDR3nt: TGTGCCAGTAGTATATCCGTGAGCACCTATAATTCACCCCTCCACTTT
CDR3aa: CASSISVSTYNSPLHF

j_gene: TRBJ2-3
abundance: -
v_gene: TRBV10-3
d_gene: TRBD2
CDR3nt: TGTGCCATCAGTGAGGGACTAGCGGGGGATACGCAGTATTTT
CDR3aa: CAISEGLAGDTQYF

j_gene: TRBJ1-1
abundance: -
v_gene: TRBV30
d_gene: -
CDR3nt: TGTGCCGGGGAGGGGGGGGAAGCTTTCTTT
CDR3aa: CAGEGGEAFF

j_gene: TRBJ1-2
abundance: medium-sized
v_gene: TRBV5-5
d_gene: TRBD1
CDR3nt: TGTGCCAGCAGCGCTAGACAGGGGGGCAACACCTATGGCTACACCTTC
CDR3aa: CASSARQGGNTYGYTF

j_gene: TRBJ2-3
abundance: -
v_gene: TRBV7-9
d_gene: -
CDR3nt: TGTGCCAGCAGCTCGACCGGGTCCATACCCTATACGCAGTATTTT
CDR3aa: CASSSTGSIPYTQYF

j_gene: TRBJ1-1
abundance: -
v_gene: TRBV18
d_gene: -
CDR3nt: TGTGCCAGCTCACCCTCGTTGACAAGGAACACTGAAGCTTTCTTT
CDR3aa: CASSPSLTRNTEAFF

j_gene: TRBJ1-2
abundance: -
v_gene: TRBV28
d_gene: -
CDR3nt: TGTGCCAGCAGTTTATTCGGCTATGGCTACACCTTC
CDR3aa: CASSLFGYGYTF

j_gene: TRBJ2-7
abundance: -
v_gene: TRBV7-9
d_gene: TRBD1
CDR3nt: TGTGCCAGCAGCGAGAGGGACAGGGGGCTCCTGGGCGAGCAGTACTTC
CDR3aa: CASSERDRGLLGEQYF

j_gene: TRBJ2-3
abundance: -
v_gene: TRBV7-3
d_gene: TRBD2
CDR3nt: TGTGCCAGCAGCCCACTAGCGGGTACTACAGATACGCAGTATTTT
CDR3aa: CASSPLAGTTDTQYF

j_gene: TRBJ1-5
abundance: few
v_gene: TRBV29-1
d_gene: TRBD1
CDR3nt: TGCAGCGTTGAAGCGGGACAGCATGATCAGCCCCAGCATTTT
CDR3aa: CSVEAGQHDQPQHF

j_gene: TRBJ2-7
abundance: -
v_gene: TRBV11-2
d_gene: TRBD1
CDR3nt: TGTGCCAGCAGCCCCCGGACAGGGAGTAGTGAGCAGTACTTC
CDR3aa: CASSPRTGSSEQYF

j_gene: TRBJ2-5
abundance: -
v_gene: TRBV25-1
d_gene: TRBD1
CDR3nt: TGTGCCAGCAGCTTCCTCCCGGACAGGGTTTGGGAGACCCAGTACTTC
CDR3aa: CASSFLPDRVWETQYF

j_gene: TRBJ2-3
abundance: -
v_gene: TRBV5-1
d_gene: TRBD2
CDR3nt: TGCGCCAGCAGCCAATCGCCGGGACTAGCGGGGGGACTAATAGATACGCAGTATTTT
CDR3aa: CASSQSPGLAGGLIDTQYF

j_gene: TRBJ2-3
abundance: -
v_gene: TRBV5-6
d_gene: TRBD2
CDR3nt: TGTGCCAGCAGCTTGAGACTAGCGGGGATAAGCACAGATACGCAGTATTTT
CDR3aa: CASSLRLAGISTDTQYF

j_gene: TRBJ1-1
abundance: -
v_gene: TRBV10-3
d_gene: -
CDR3nt: TGTGCCATCAGTGGCGAGGGTATGGGCACTGAAGCTTTCTTT
CDR3aa: CAISGEGMGTEAFF

j_gene: TRBJ1-3
abundance: few
v_gene: TRBV7-9
d_gene: TRBD1
CDR3nt: TGTGCCAGCAGTTACGGACAGGGGGTGAACACCATATATTTT
CDR3aa: CASSYGQGVNTIYF

j_gene: TRBJ2-7
abundance: -
v_gene: TRBV7-8
d_gene: -
CDR3nt: TGTGCCAGCAGCTTACCAACTAGCTTTTTGGTCTACGAGCAGTACTTC
CDR3aa: CASSLPTSFLVYEQYF

j_gene: TRBJ1-1
abundance: -
v_gene: TRBV9
d_gene: -
CDR3nt: TGTGCCAGCAGCGTTGCGGGGGCTGGAACTGAAGCTTTCTTT
CDR3aa: CASSVAGAGTEAFF

j_gene: TRBJ1-2
abundance: -
v_gene: TRBV27
d_gene: -
CDR3nt: TGTGCCAGCAGTACTTCAGGGGTTTATGGCTACACCTTC
CDR3aa: CASSTSGVYGYTF

j_gene: TRBJ1-6
abundance: few
v_gene: TRBV5-1
d_gene: -
CDR3nt: TGCGCCAGCAGCCACCCGGGTGAACACCGTAATTCACCCCTCCACTTT
CDR3aa: CASSHPGEHRNSPLHF

j_gene: TRBJ2-5
abundance: -
v_gene: TRBV14
d_gene: -
CDR3nt: TGTGCCAGCAGCCAACGTTCCAGGGAGGCGACCCAGTACTTC
CDR3aa: CASSQRSREATQYF

j_gene: TRBJ2-7
abundance: few
v_gene: TRBV2
d_gene: TRBD1
CDR3nt: TGTGCCAGCAGACGACAGGGGGTTTCCCGTGCGCAGTACTTC
CDR3aa: CASRRQGVSRAQYF

j_gene: TRBJ1-3
abundance: -
v_gene: TRBV6-6
d_gene: -
CDR3nt: TGTGCCAGCAGCCTACAGGGATACTCTGGAAACACCATATATTTT
CDR3aa: CASSLQGYSGNTIYF

j_gene: TRBJ1-2
abundance: -
v_gene: TRBV7-9
d_gene: TRBD1
CDR3nt: TGTGCCAGCAGCACGTTATGGACAGGGAGCGCTAACTATGGCTACACCTTC
CDR3aa: CASSTLWTGSANYGYTF

j_gene: TRBJ2-1
abundance: -
v_gene: TRBV4-1
d_gene: TRBD1
CDR3nt: TGCGCCAGCAGCCCGGGACAGCAACTCTACAATGAGCAGTTCTTC
CDR3aa: CASSPGQQLYNEQFF

j_gene: TRBJ1-5
abundance: -
v_gene: TRBV2
d_gene: TRBD1
CDR3nt: TGTGCCAGCAGTGATAACAGGGGCCATCAGCCCCAGCATTTT
CDR3aa: CASSDNRGHQPQHF

j_gene: TRBJ2-1
abundance: -
v_gene: TRBV14
d_gene: TRBD2
CDR3nt: TGTGCCAGCAGCACCAGTAGCGGGGGCCGAGCACACAATGAGCAGTTCTTC
CDR3aa: CASSTSSGGRAHNEQFF

j_gene: TRBJ2-7
abundance: -
v_gene: TRBV11-1
d_gene: -
CDR3nt: TGTGCCAGCAGCTTTTTGCGCAGGGTCTCTCGGGACGAGCAGTACTTC
CDR3aa: CASSFLRRVSRDEQYF

j_gene: TRBJ2-2
abundance: -
v_gene: TRBV5-1
d_gene: -
CDR3nt: TGCGCCAGCAGCTCAGGGGGGCCGGGCACCGGGGAGCTGTTTTTT
CDR3aa: CASSSGGPGTGELFF

j_gene: TRBJ1-1
abundance: -
v_gene: TRBV5-5
d_gene: -
CDR3nt: TGTGCCAGCAGCTGGAGGGACCGGAACACTGAAGCTTTCTTT
CDR3aa: CASSWRDRNTEAFF

j_gene: TRBJ2-7
abundance: -
v_gene: TRBV7-9
d_gene: TRBD1
CDR3nt: TGTGCCAGCACCCAATGGACAGGCAGCTCCTACGAGCAGTACTTC
CDR3aa: CASTQWTGSSYEQYF

j_gene: TRBJ2-1
abundance: -
v_gene: TRBV9
d_gene: -
CDR3nt: TGTGCCAGCAGCGTACTAGGTACTAGCTATGAGCAGTTCTTC
CDR3aa: CASSVLGTSYEQFF

j_gene: TRBJ1-3
abundance: -
v_gene: TRBV9
d_gene: -
CDR3nt: TGTGCCAGCAGCCCGTACCACGGGGCCATATATTTT
CDR3aa: CASSPYHGAIYF

j_gene: TRBJ1-3
abundance: -
v_gene: TRBV30
d_gene: TRBD1
CDR3nt: TGTGCCTGGAGTGGACAGGGGGCGGCTAAAGGAAACACCATATATTTT
CDR3aa: CAWSGQGAAKGNTIYF

j_gene: TRBJ1-2
abundance: -
v_gene: TRBV6-1
d_gene: -
CDR3nt: TGTGCCAGCAGTGAAGATCCCAGGATCAGCTATGGCTACACCTTC
CDR3aa: CASSEDPRISYGYTF

j_gene: TRBJ1-2
abundance: -
v_gene: TRBV29-1
d_gene: -
CDR3nt: TGCAGCGTTGTACAGGGTCCTTTTAGCTACACCTTC
CDR3aa: CSVVQGPFSYTF

j_gene: TRBJ2-7
abundance: -
v_gene: TRBV5-1
d_gene: -
CDR3nt: TGCGCCAGCAGCTTGGACCCAAACAGGGATCCCTACGAGCAGTACTTC
CDR3aa: CASSLDPNRDPYEQYF

j_gene: TRBJ1-1
abundance: -
v_gene: TRBV9
d_gene: TRBD1
CDR3nt: TGTGCCAGCAGCGTAAGGACAGGGGGCAAGGTGAACACTGAAGCTTTCTTT
CDR3aa: CASSVRTGGKVNTEAFF

j_gene: TRBJ1-6
abundance: -
v_gene: TRBV28
d_gene: TRBD1
CDR3nt: TGTGCCAGCAGTTCTCAGGGGGCGCCTAGGAATTCACCCCTCCACTTT
CDR3aa: CASSSQGAPRNSPLHF

j_gene: TRBJ1-1
abundance: -
v_gene: TRBV6-5
d_gene: -
CDR3nt: TGTGCCAGCAGGCGCGGGGGCGAAGCTTTCTTT
CDR3aa: CASRRGGEAFF

j_gene: TRBJ1-1
abundance: -
v_gene: TRBV13
d_gene: -
CDR3nt: TGTGCCAGCAGCTTAGGCCGGGTGGGGAACACTGAAGCTTTCTTT
CDR3aa: CASSLGRVGNTEAFF

j_gene: TRBJ1-4
abundance: -
v_gene: TRBV6-5
d_gene: TRBD1
CDR3nt: TGTGCCAGCAGGGGACAGGGGGGCCATAATGAAAAACTGTTTTTT
CDR3aa: CASRGQGGHNEKLFF

j_gene: TRBJ2-7
abundance: -
v_gene: TRBV5-1
d_gene: -
CDR3nt: TGCGCCAGCAGTTTCAGGGGCCAAAGCTCCTACGAGCAGTACTTC
CDR3aa: CASSFRGQSSYEQYF

j_gene: TRBJ1-5
abundance: many
v_gene: TRBV7-2
d_gene: TRBD1
CDR3nt: TGTGCCAGCAGCCGGACAGGTTCGAATCAGCCCCAGCATTTT
CDR3aa: CASSRTGSNQPQHF

j_gene: TRBJ1-2
abundance: -
v_gene: TRBV28
d_gene: TRBD1
CDR3nt: TGTGCCAGCATCATCCCCGGGGCAGGGGGCGGCTACACCTTC
CDR3aa: CASIIPGAGGGYTF

j_gene: TRBJ1-5
abundance: -
v_gene: TRBV7-2
d_gene: -
CDR3nt: TGTGCCAGCAGCTTGAACGGGGGGGTACGAAATCAGCCCCAGCATTTT
CDR3aa: CASSLNGGVRNQPQHF

j_gene: TRBJ2-1
abundance: -
v_gene: TRBV2
d_gene: TRBD2
CDR3nt: TGTGCCAGCAGCCTTAGCGGGGGGCCAGGGTATGAGCAGTTCTTC
CDR3aa: CASSLSGGPGYEQFF